A selection of T cell receptor beta chains follows, all from one sample in a study of lymphopenia after photon versus proton radiotherapy. Some clones are missing from TCRdb's copy, which holds only in-frame ones; the method was immunoSEQ multiplex PCR. The repertoire consists of 20,000 to 25,000 clones, with about nine tenths occurring once and the leading ten covering around 9%. Sequences were derived from peripheral blood, sampled from a patient treated with proton-based radiotherapy. These receptors were collected from a woman aged 70 to 79 with pancreatic cancer. Some clones in this sample may be carry-over from other donors' samples. The CDR3 runs from the conserved cysteine through the conserved F or W. Fields, in order: D gene, V gene, J gene, CDR3 DNA, CDR3 protein. D genes are given only for firm matches.

d_call: TRBD1; v_call: TRBV7-9; j_call: TRBJ1-3; cdr3_nt: TGTGCCAGCAGCCCCGGGGGACAGACTGGAAACACCATATATTTT; cdr3_aa: CASSPGGQTGNTIYF
d_call: TRBD1; v_call: TRBV28; j_call: TRBJ1-2; cdr3_nt: TGTGCCAGCCTCGGACAGGGTAGAGGCTACACCTTC; cdr3_aa: CASLGQGRGYTF
d_call: NA; v_call: TRBV7-9; j_call: TRBJ2-1; cdr3_nt: TGTGCCAGCAGCCCCAGAGGGGGGTCCTACAATGAGCAGTTCTTC; cdr3_aa: CASSPRGGSYNEQFF
d_call: NA; v_call: TRBV4-2; j_call: TRBJ2-1; cdr3_nt: TGTGCCAGCAGCTCAGACAGGACAGCAATCTACAATGAGCAGTTCTTC; cdr3_aa: CASSSDRTAIYNEQFF
d_call: TRBD1; v_call: TRBV4-2; j_call: TRBJ1-4; cdr3_nt: TGTGCCAGCAGCCAAGATACCCAAGCCGGACAGGGAGGGGAAAAACTGTTTTTT; cdr3_aa: CASSQDTQAGQGGEKLFF
d_call: NA; v_call: TRBV5-1; j_call: TRBJ1-3; cdr3_nt: TGCGCCAGCAGCTCCGGGGGCACCTACTCTGGAAACACCATATATTTT; cdr3_aa: CASSSGGTYSGNTIYF
d_call: TRBD1; v_call: TRBV2; j_call: TRBJ1-5; cdr3_nt: TGTGCCAGCTCACAGGGGGCCAATCAGCCCCAGCATTTT; cdr3_aa: CASSQGANQPQHF
d_call: NA; v_call: TRBV7-2; j_call: TRBJ1-2; cdr3_nt: TGTGCCAGCAGCCGGGACCTCGGGTATGGCTACACCTTC; cdr3_aa: CASSRDLGYGYTF
d_call: NA; v_call: TRBV28; j_call: TRBJ1-5; cdr3_nt: TGTGCCAGCGGCCGAGACCGGGATCAGCCCCAGCATTTT; cdr3_aa: CASGRDRDQPQHF
d_call: NA; v_call: TRBV4-1; j_call: TRBJ1-2; cdr3_nt: TGCGCCAGCAGCCAAGTGGCGGGGGACCGGTCCTATGGCTACACCTTC; cdr3_aa: CASSQVAGDRSYGYTF
d_call: NA; v_call: TRBV19; j_call: TRBJ2-1; cdr3_nt: TGTGCCAGTAGTATTATACAGTACAATGAGGGGCAGTTCTTC; cdr3_aa: CASSIIQYNEGQFF
d_call: NA; v_call: TRBV7-3; j_call: TRBJ2-1; cdr3_nt: TGTGCCAGCAGCTTATTAGGTCACAATGAGCAGTTCTTC; cdr3_aa: CASSLLGHNEQFF
d_call: NA; v_call: TRBV7-2; j_call: TRBJ2-3; cdr3_nt: TGTGCCAGCAGCCCCTTGACCCTACACGGATCAGATACGCAGTATTTT; cdr3_aa: CASSPLTLHGSDTQYF
d_call: TRBD1; v_call: TRBV4-2; j_call: TRBJ2-7; cdr3_nt: TGTGCCAGCAGCCAAGCGGACAGGGGGCGCGGGGAGCAGTACTTC; cdr3_aa: CASSQADRGRGEQYF
d_call: TRBD2; v_call: TRBV5-1; j_call: TRBJ2-7; cdr3_nt: TGCGCCAGCAGCTTGACTAGCGGGAGTCTGCCCTACGAGCAGTACTTC; cdr3_aa: CASSLTSGSLPYEQYF
d_call: NA; v_call: TRBV7-2; j_call: TRBJ2-2; cdr3_nt: TGTGCCAGCAGCATCGAACCAGGGACCTTTAACACCGGGGAGCTGTTTTTT; cdr3_aa: CASSIEPGTFNTGELFF
d_call: NA; v_call: TRBV6-5; j_call: TRBJ2-7; cdr3_nt: TGTGCCAGCAGATCCGTCGGCACTAGCTCCTACGAGCAGTACTTC; cdr3_aa: CASRSVGTSSYEQYF
d_call: NA; v_call: TRBV28; j_call: TRBJ2-7; cdr3_nt: TGTGCCAGCAGTTTAGGTTCTCCCTACGAGCAGTACTTC; cdr3_aa: CASSLGSPYEQYF
d_call: TRBD1; v_call: TRBV28; j_call: TRBJ2-7; cdr3_nt: TGTGCCAGCAGTCCACCCCACAGACAGGGCGAGCAGTACTTC; cdr3_aa: CASSPPHRQGEQYF
d_call: NA; v_call: TRBV7-9; j_call: TRBJ1-1; cdr3_nt: TGTGCCAGCAGCCTACCGGGGCCCGTGGAGGCTTTCTTT; cdr3_aa: CASSLPGPVEAFF